What follows are 24 T cell receptor beta chains derived from one specimen sequenced in a study of identifying expanded T cells in peripheral blood. Libraries were prepared by immunoSEQ multiplex PCR; TCRdb keeps only in-frame clonotypes and omits some of them. This table holds roughly 86,000 clones, approximately 85% found once. Input material: blood. The receptors come from a person aged 18-69 years in good health.

This rearrangement joins TRBV7-6 to TRBJ2-7; 7 nucleotides line up with TRBD1. J lost 3 bases, V lost 5 bases, and 10 bases had no gene match. From germline, CDR1 is SGHVS and CDR2 FNYEAQ. This CDR3 has 15 amino acids. In DNA, the CDR3 is TGTGCCAGCAGCAGGACGACAGGGACAAACTACGAGCAGTACTTC. Translation gives CASSRTTGTNYEQYF.

V and J are TRBV7-2 and TRBJ1-1, with D perhaps TRBD1 (5 bases). Germline V lookup: CDR1 SGHTA, CDR2 FQGNSA. CDR3 length: 15 residues. Trimming took off 4 bases at V and 3 bases at J, with 15 bases between the two ends. The CDR3 nucleotides are TGTGCCAGCAGCTATCGGGGCGTGGGATACACTGAAGCTTTCTTT. Protein sequence: CASSYRGVGYTEAFF.

The J gene is TRBJ1-1, the V gene TRBV10-3; 9 nucleotides line up with TRBD1. Germline values: CDR1 ENHRY, CDR2 SYGVKD. The CDR3 contains 13 residues. Trimming took 3 bases from V and 13 from J; bases not matched to a gene: 9. The CDR3, as DNA: TGTGCCATCAGTGAAAGTGGGACAGGGTTGATTTTCTTT. This codes for CAISESGTGLIFF.

Here the CDR3 reads CASSESVRNVLTF. CDR3 bases: TGTGCCAGCAGTGAATCAGTGCGCAACGTCCTGACTTTC. V usage is TRBV6-1 and J usage is TRBJ2-6, with D unresolved. The CDR3 has 13 amino acids. V gave up 2 bases and J gave up 9 bases, with 8 bases separating them. Germline CDR1 is MNHNS and CDR2 is SASEGT.

The V call is TRBV5-6, the J call TRBJ2-3; tentatively, D is TRBD2 (6 bases). With 3 bases removed from V and 5 bases from J, the gap between germline ends came to 10 bases. CDR1 is SGHDT and CDR2 is YYEEEE in the germline V gene. This CDR3 is 13 amino acids long. The DNA of the CDR3 is TGTGCCAGCAGCTGGAATAGCGGAGATACGCAGTATTTT. The encoded protein is CASSWNSGDTQYF.

This clone appeared a few times. The V and J genes are TRBV9 and TRBJ2-1, with TRBD2 identical over 14 bases. CDR1 and CDR2 (germline): SGDLS, YYNGEE. The V and J ends lost 4 bases and 0 bases, in that order; junction bases with no gene match: 9. This CDR3 is 19 amino acids long. This chain's CDR3 is CASSLGLAGGTSSYNEQFF. CDR3 sequence (DNA): TGTGCCAGCAGCCTAGGACTAGCGGGGGGAACAAGCTCCTACAATGAGCAGTTCTTC.

The chain uses TRBV2 and TRBJ1-2, with D unresolved. The CDR3 extends over 15 amino acids. V shed 5 bases and J shed 0 bases, with 13 bases lying between them. Germline loops: CDR1 SNHLY, CDR2 FYNNEI. CDR3 nucleotide sequence: TGTGCCAGCAGTTTTATGCCAGCATCTAACTATGGCTACACCTTC. Protein sequence: CASSFMPASNYGYTF. The full variable domain, in which reference TRBV2 and TRBJ1-2 provide the parts outside the CDR3, is EPEVTQTPSHQVTQMGQEVILRCVPISNHLYFYWYRQILGQKVEFLVSFYNNEISEKSEIFDDQFSVERPDGSNFTLKIRSTKLEDSAMYFCASSFMPASNYGYTFGSGTRLTVV.

The chain recombines TRBV4-1 with TRBJ1-6, with a weak D call TRBD1 (5 bases). Looked up from germline, CDR1 is MGHRA and CDR2 is YSYEKL. CDR3 length: 14 residues. The V gene lost 1 base and the J gene lost 11 bases, with 12 bases spanning the gap. Here the CDR3 reads CASSQVGSGAPLHF. In nucleotides, the CDR3 is TGCGCCAGCAGCCAAGTGGGATCGGGGGCACCCCTCCACTTT.

The J gene is TRBJ1-4, the V gene TRBV25-1; D is unclear. Germline V gives CDR1 MGHDK, CDR2 SYGVNS. Trimming left V 4 bases short and J 10 bases short, with 7 bases between. The length of the CDR3 is 11 residues. The CDR3 DNA is TGTGCCAGCAGTGGGAGGGTAAAACTGTTTTTT. Translation gives CASSGRVKLFF. Looking up the rest from reference TRBV25-1 and TRBJ1-4 gives the full variable domain: EADIYQTPRYLVIGTGKKITLECSQTMGHDKMYWYQQDPGMELHLIHYSYGVNSTEKGDLSSESTVSRIRTEHFPLTLESARPSHTSQYLCASSGRVKLFFGSGTQLSVL.

The chain is built from TRBV9 and TRBJ2-1, with D possibly being TRBD2 (6 bases). Trimming took 2 bases from V and 8 from J, leaving 14 bases between them. Per germline, CDR1 SGDLS and CDR2 YYNGEE. This CDR3 comprises 14 residues. The CDR3 DNA is TGTGCCAGCAGCGTGGGACTTTCGGGAGATGAGCAGTTCTTC. Residues: CASSVGLSGDEQFF.

The genes are TRBV30 and TRBJ1-1; 8 positions agree with TRBD1. Germline CDR1 and CDR2: GTSNPN and SVGIG (reference sequence). This CDR3 is 12 amino acids long. V lost 4 bases to trimming and J lost 6 bases; unmatched junction nucleotides: 4. Here the CDR3 reads CAWTRGLPEAFF. The CDR3 bases are TGTGCCTGGACCAGGGGGCTACCTGAAGCTTTCTTT.

The rearrangement links TRBV7-2 to TRBJ2-7; 9 positions agree with TRBD2. Germline V gene sequence: CDR1 SGHTA, CDR2 FQGNSA. After removal of 3 bases from V and 2 bases from J, the junction contained 11 bases not matched to a gene. The CDR3 has 17 residues. CDR3 region: CASSFRIAGALPYEQYF. The CDR3 DNA reads TGTGCCAGCAGCTTTCGAATAGCGGGGGCCTTACCCTACGAGCAGTACTTC.

The chain has TRBV6-1 and TRBJ1-2, with 7 positions matching TRBD1. Germline CDR1 MNHNS, CDR2 SASEGT. The CDR3 sequence is 13 residues long. Unmatched junction bases numbered 6, after V lost 7 bases and J lost 4 bases. This CDR3 reads CASTTDRVYGYTF. Written as DNA, the CDR3 is TGTGCCAGCACCACTGACAGGGTCTATGGCTACACCTTC.

This clone has a single count. The chain recombines TRBV5-1 with TRBJ1-1, with no clear D. Trimming removed 1 base from V and 0 bases from J, with 7 bases in between. CDR1 SGHRS and CDR2 YFSETQ come from the germline V gene. The CDR3 consists of 14 residues. The CDR3 protein is CASSLTSVNTEAFF. CDR3 DNA: TGCGCCAGCAGCTTGACGTCAGTGAACACTGAAGCTTTCTTT. Variable domain in full (rest from reference TRBV5-1 and TRBJ1-1): KAGVTQTPRYLIKTRGQQVTLSCSPISGHRSVSWYQQTPGQGLQFLFEYFSETQRNKGNFPGRFSGRQFSNSRSEMNVSTLELGDSALYLCASSLTSVNTEAFFGQGTRLTVV.

The V gene is TRBV6-6, the J gene TRBJ1-5; D unresolved. Trimming removed 2 bases at V and 2 bases at J, with 1 base between. The germline gives CDR1 MNHNY, CDR2 SVGAGI (reference sequence). This CDR3 has 12 residues. The CDR3 bases are TGTGCCAGCAGTTACGGCAATCAGCCCCAGCATTTT. Amino acid sequence: CASSYGNQPQHF.

This chain links TRBV14 with TRBJ2-7; tentative D call: TRBD2 (6 bases). Trimming pared 2 bases from V and 1 base from J, leaving 12 bases between. The CDR3 covers 15 residues. Looked up from germline, CDR1 is SGHDN and CDR2 is FVKESK. In nucleotides, the CDR3 is TGTGCCAGCAGCCAATTGGAGGGCGCGTCCTACGAGCAGTACTTC. It codes for CASSQLEGASYEQYF.

This chain joins TRBV9 and TRBJ1-5; no firm D call. The CDR3 is 13 residues long. The V gene's germline CDR1 is SGDLS and CDR2 YYNGEE. The V end lost 3 bases, the J end lost 4 bases, and 8 bases lay between the germline ends. CDR3 in amino acids: CASSEGGNQPQHF. CDR3 in DNA: TGTGCCAGCAGCGAGGGCGGGAATCAGCCCCAGCATTTT.

This chain connects TRBV6-5 to TRBJ2-5, with D hard to call. Deletions cut 0 bases from V and 14 bases from J, with 16 bases between. Germline lookup yields CDR1 MNHEY and CDR2 SVGAGI. The CDR3 consists of 13 residues. The DNA of the CDR3 is TGTGCCAGCAGTTACTCCCAGATCTACGAGCAATACTTC. Encoded protein: CASSYSQIYEQYF.

V and J are TRBV12-5 and TRBJ2-3; tentatively, D is TRBD1 (5 bases). The germline V gene encodes CDR1 LGHNT and CDR2 FRNRAP. The ends were cut back, 7 bases at V and 2 bases at J, with 10 bases in the middle. CDR3 size: 13 residues. The CDR3 sequence: CASEVTVTDTQYF. The CDR3 region has the DNA TGTGCTAGTGAGGTGACAGTCACAGATACGCAGTATTTT.

This clone is a singleton in its sample. This rearrangement joins TRBV9 to TRBJ2-5; 7 bases line up with TRBD2. CDR3 length: 17 residues. The junction had 14 bases not matched to a gene; V was cut back by 2 bases and J by 4 bases. CDR1 SGDLS and CDR2 YYNGEE come from the germline V gene. CDR3 sequence reads: CASSVDPRTSTGETQYF. The CDR3 coding sequence is TGTGCCAGCAGCGTTGACCCCAGGACTAGTACGGGAGAGACCCAGTACTTC.

This clone was counted once. The rearrangement uses TRBV7-9 and TRBJ2-7, with a possible D match to TRBD1 (6 bases). The CDR3 covers 17 residues. Germline values: CDR1 SEHNR, CDR2 FQNEAQ (reference sequence). With 5 bases removed from V and 2 bases from J, the gap between germline ends came to 22 bases. For the CDR3, the DNA is TGTGCCAGCAGCCCCCCGCGGGTCAGGGGAAGGACCTACGAGCAGTACTTC. It encodes CASSPPRVRGRTYEQYF.

This chain uses TRBV29-1 with TRBJ1-2; D gene ambiguous. The CDR3 consists of 14 residues. V was cut by 0 bases and J by 5 bases, with 13 bases left in between. Germline CDR1 and CDR2: SQVTM and ANQGSEA. CDR3 bases: TGCAGCGTTGAAGATCAGGTCAGGAGGTATGGCTACACCTTC. Its protein is CSVEDQVRRYGYTF.

The genes are TRBV2 and TRBJ2-5; TRBD2 aligns across 10 bases. The CDR3 sequence is 15 residues long. The V and J ends lost 6 bases and 5 bases, in that order; junction bases with no gene match: 9. The germline V gene encodes CDR1 SNHLY and CDR2 FYNNEI. In DNA, the CDR3 is TGTGCCAGCAGGCCCGGACTAGCGGCAGGGGAGACCCAGTACTTC. This codes for CASRPGLAAGETQYF.

The chain links TRBV4-2 to TRBJ2-1; D call uncertain. The CDR3 covers 13 residues. The germline V gene has CDR1 LGHNA and CDR2 YNFKEQ. V lost 1 base and J 2 bases, leaving 3 bases between the germline ends. This chain's CDR3 is CASSQGAYNEQFF. The CDR3 nucleotides are TGTGCCAGCAGCCAAGGGGCCTACAATGAGCAGTTCTTC.